These T cell receptor beta chains were read from a single sample in a study of blood T cell repertoires in COVID-19. Generated by immunoSEQ multiplex PCR, the TCRdb table keeps only in-frame clones and is missing some. The data hold 150,000 to 200,000 clones, with more than 65% observed a single time. Sequenced input: PBMCs or T cells enriched from blood (not recorded which). All receptors come from a man in his forties who had recovered from COVID-19. Both conserved end residues are part of each CDR3. The D gene is left open where the match is weak. A row's size may be missing; if present it is once, few, many or a size class.

v_call: TRBV11-2
j_call: TRBJ2-5
d_call: NA
clone_size: NA
cdr3_aa: CASSLGRQETQYF
cdr3_nt: TGTGCCAGCAGCTTAGGCCGGCAAGAGACCCAGTACTTC

v_call: TRBV19
j_call: TRBJ1-1
d_call: TRBD1
clone_size: once
cdr3_aa: CASSPTGMGEAFF
cdr3_nt: TGTGCCAGTAGTCCGACAGGGATGGGGGAAGCTTTCTTT

v_call: TRBV4-1
j_call: TRBJ1-2
d_call: NA
clone_size: NA
cdr3_aa: CASSHGTGDNYGYTF
cdr3_nt: TGCGCCAGCAGCCACGGGACGGGAGACAACTATGGCTACACCTTC

v_call: TRBV13
j_call: TRBJ1-2
d_call: TRBD1
clone_size: NA
cdr3_aa: CASSRRDRGNYGYTF
cdr3_nt: TGTGCCAGCAGCCGCCGGGACAGGGGGAACTATGGCTACACCTTC

v_call: TRBV19
j_call: TRBJ1-3
d_call: NA
clone_size: NA
cdr3_aa: CASSTQGTGNTIYF
cdr3_nt: TGTGCCAGTAGTACACAGGGAACTGGAAACACCATATATTTT

v_call: TRBV18
j_call: TRBJ2-7
d_call: NA
clone_size: NA
cdr3_aa: CASSPVRRGSYEQYF
cdr3_nt: TGTGCCAGCTCACCTGTGAGGCGGGGCTCCTACGAGCAGTACTTC

v_call: TRBV5-1
j_call: TRBJ1-5
d_call: NA
clone_size: NA
cdr3_aa: CASSLEPGADQPQHF
cdr3_nt: TGCGCCAGCAGCTTGGAACCAGGGGCAGATCAGCCCCAGCATTTT

v_call: TRBV6-5
j_call: TRBJ2-3
d_call: TRBD1
clone_size: NA
cdr3_aa: CASKTGGRTDTQYF
cdr3_nt: TGTGCCAGCAAGACAGGGGGAAGAACAGATACGCAGTATTTT

v_call: TRBV9
j_call: TRBJ1-1
d_call: NA
clone_size: few
cdr3_aa: CASSVPGSGAGKGTEAFF
cdr3_nt: TGTGCCAGCAGCGTACCCGGGTCAGGAGCAGGGAAGGGCACTGAAGCTTTCTTT

v_call: TRBV3-1/TRBV3-2
j_call: TRBJ2-1
d_call: NA
clone_size: NA
cdr3_aa: CASSPLGSSYNEQFF
cdr3_nt: TGTGCCAGCAGCCCATTAGGGAGCTCCTACAATGAGCAGTTCTTC

v_call: TRBV6-5
j_call: TRBJ1-5
d_call: TRBD1
clone_size: NA
cdr3_aa: CASSWGTESNQPQHF
cdr3_nt: TGTGCCAGCAGTTGGGGGACAGAGAGCAATCAGCCCCAGCATTTT

v_call: TRBV6-2/TRBV6-3
j_call: TRBJ2-7
d_call: TRBD1
clone_size: NA
cdr3_aa: CASSYLRGPAYEQYF
cdr3_nt: TGTGCCAGCAGTTACTTAAGGGGGCCCGCGTACGAGCAGTACTTC

v_call: TRBV25-1
j_call: TRBJ1-6
d_call: TRBD1
clone_size: NA
cdr3_aa: CASTRQGNNSPLHF
cdr3_nt: TGTGCCAGCACCAGACAGGGAAATAATTCACCCCTCCACTTT

v_call: TRBV18
j_call: TRBJ2-1
d_call: TRBD1
clone_size: NA
cdr3_aa: CASSSQGAAYNEQFF
cdr3_nt: TGTGCCAGCTCGTCGCAGGGGGCTGCATACAATGAGCAGTTCTTC

v_call: TRBV5-4
j_call: TRBJ2-5
d_call: NA
clone_size: NA
cdr3_aa: CASSLKNSVETQYF
cdr3_nt: TGTGCCAGCAGCTTGAAGAACAGTGTGGAGACCCAGTACTTC

v_call: TRBV7-2
j_call: TRBJ2-3
d_call: TRBD1
clone_size: NA
cdr3_aa: CASSSQGRADTQYF
cdr3_nt: TGTGCCAGCAGCTCACAGGGGCGAGCAGATACGCAGTATTTT

v_call: TRBV7-6
j_call: TRBJ2-3
d_call: TRBD2
clone_size: NA
cdr3_aa: CASSFIHYSAGGTTDTQYF
cdr3_nt: TGTGCCAGCAGCTTTATCCATTATTCGGCGGGGGGCACCACAGATACGCAGTATTTT

v_call: TRBV6-5
j_call: TRBJ2-7
d_call: TRBD1
clone_size: NA
cdr3_aa: CASSLGGVSGEQYF
cdr3_nt: TGTGCCAGCAGCCTAGGGGGCGTCTCGGGCGAGCAGTACTTC

v_call: TRBV25-1
j_call: TRBJ1-4
d_call: NA
clone_size: NA
cdr3_aa: CASSGLQGLEKLFF
cdr3_nt: TGTGCCAGCAGTGGATTACAGGGATTGGAAAAACTGTTTTTT

v_call: TRBV25-1
j_call: TRBJ1-1
d_call: NA
clone_size: NA
cdr3_aa: CASSRETGTEAFF
cdr3_nt: TGTGCCAGCAGCAGGGAAACGGGCACTGAAGCTTTCTTT

v_call: TRBV11-2
j_call: TRBJ1-2
d_call: NA
clone_size: NA
cdr3_aa: CASSFQTARYGYTF
cdr3_nt: TGTGCCAGCAGCTTCCAGACAGCACGCTATGGCTACACCTTC

v_call: TRBV4-1
j_call: TRBJ2-4
d_call: TRBD1
clone_size: NA
cdr3_aa: CASSLGQGNIQYF
cdr3_nt: TGCGCCAGCAGCCTGGGACAGGGAAACATTCAGTACTTC

v_call: TRBV18
j_call: TRBJ1-3
d_call: TRBD1
clone_size: NA
cdr3_aa: CASSRTGTESGNTIYF
cdr3_nt: TGTGCCAGCTCTCGGACCGGGACAGAGTCTGGAAACACCATATATTTT

v_call: TRBV2
j_call: TRBJ2-7
d_call: NA
clone_size: NA
cdr3_aa: CASRPALRGHEQYF
cdr3_nt: TGTGCCAGCAGGCCCGCCCTCAGGGGTCACGAGCAGTACTTC

v_call: TRBV19
j_call: TRBJ2-7
d_call: NA
clone_size: NA
cdr3_aa: CASSIGAGNSYEQYF
cdr3_nt: TGTGCCAGTAGTATAGGGGCGGGGAACTCCTACGAGCAGTACTTC

v_call: TRBV29-1
j_call: TRBJ2-7
d_call: NA
clone_size: NA
cdr3_aa: CSATRGPPSYEQYF
cdr3_nt: TGCAGCGCCACCAGGGGCCCCCCATCCTACGAGCAGTACTTC

v_call: TRBV5-1
j_call: TRBJ1-2
d_call: NA
clone_size: NA
cdr3_aa: CASSLGDGLYGYTF
cdr3_nt: TGCGCCAGCAGCTTGGGTGACGGACTCTATGGCTACACCTTC

v_call: TRBV7-9
j_call: TRBJ1-3
d_call: NA
clone_size: NA
cdr3_aa: CASSLGRPSSGNTIYF
cdr3_nt: TGTGCCAGCAGCTTAGGCAGGCCGAGCTCTGGAAACACCATATATTTT

v_call: TRBV9
j_call: TRBJ1-2
d_call: TRBD1
clone_size: NA
cdr3_aa: CASSVGPGGQGASYGYTF
cdr3_nt: TGTGCCAGCAGCGTAGGGCCTGGGGGACAGGGGGCTTCCTATGGCTACACCTTC

v_call: TRBV2
j_call: TRBJ1-3
d_call: NA
clone_size: NA
cdr3_aa: CASSERGSGNTIYF
cdr3_nt: TGTGCCAGCAGTGAGAGAGGCTCTGGAAACACCATATATTTT

v_call: TRBV5-1
j_call: TRBJ1-2
d_call: NA
clone_size: NA
cdr3_aa: CASAMGSYGYTF
cdr3_nt: TGCGCCAGCGCTATGGGGAGCTATGGCTACACCTTC

v_call: TRBV3-1/TRBV3-2
j_call: TRBJ1-2
d_call: TRBD1
clone_size: NA
cdr3_aa: CASSPAGQGAHTF
cdr3_nt: TGTGCCAGCAGCCCCGCTGGGCAGGGGGCGCACACCTTC

v_call: TRBV6-5
j_call: TRBJ2-3
d_call: NA
clone_size: NA
cdr3_aa: CASTSRVTDTQYF
cdr3_nt: TGTGCCAGCACCTCCCGGGTTACAGATACGCAGTATTTT

v_call: TRBV18
j_call: TRBJ1-1
d_call: NA
clone_size: NA
cdr3_aa: CASSGTGTKAFF
cdr3_nt: TGTGCCAGCTCGGGAACCGGGACTAAAGCTTTCTTT

v_call: TRBV6-5
j_call: TRBJ2-7
d_call: NA
clone_size: many
cdr3_aa: CASSYSYGGAGWYF
cdr3_nt: TGTGCCAGCAGTTACTCGTATGGGGGGGCAGGGTGGTACTTC

v_call: TRBV2
j_call: TRBJ2-3
d_call: NA
clone_size: NA
cdr3_aa: CASSEMGRADTQYF
cdr3_nt: TGTGCCAGCAGTGAAATGGGCAGGGCGGATACGCAGTATTTT

v_call: TRBV7-9
j_call: TRBJ1-6
d_call: NA
clone_size: few
cdr3_aa: CASSLVDRRNSPLHF
cdr3_nt: TGTGCCAGCAGCTTAGTAGACAGGAGGAATTCACCCCTCCACTTT

v_call: TRBV5-4
j_call: TRBJ1-1
d_call: NA
clone_size: NA
cdr3_aa: CASSLWVSIGGSTEAFF
cdr3_nt: TGTGCCAGCAGCTTGTGGGTTTCTATTGGGGGGAGTACTGAAGCTTTCTTT

v_call: TRBV2
j_call: TRBJ1-2
d_call: NA
clone_size: many
cdr3_aa: CASKAVYGYTF
cdr3_nt: TGTGCCAGCAAAGCCGTCTATGGCTACACCTTC

v_call: TRBV5-1
j_call: TRBJ2-2
d_call: NA
clone_size: NA
cdr3_aa: CASSPGLLNTGELFF
cdr3_nt: TGCGCCAGCAGCCCGGGACTCCTAAACACCGGGGAGCTGTTTTTT

v_call: TRBV27
j_call: TRBJ1-5
d_call: TRBD1
clone_size: NA
cdr3_aa: CASFFRGAVETDSNQPQHF
cdr3_nt: TGTGCCAGCTTTTTCAGGGGGGCCGTAGAAACCGACAGCAATCAGCCCCAGCATTTT

v_call: TRBV28
j_call: TRBJ1-1
d_call: TRBD1
clone_size: NA
cdr3_aa: CASSRDRGRTRAFF
cdr3_nt: TGTGCCAGCAGTCGGGACAGAGGCCGAACACGAGCTTTCTTT

v_call: TRBV29-1
j_call: TRBJ1-4
d_call: TRBD1
clone_size: NA
cdr3_aa: CSVVLLFDRGQANEKLFF
cdr3_nt: TGCAGCGTCGTTCTCCTCTTCGACAGGGGGCAGGCTAATGAAAAACTGTTTTTT

v_call: TRBV10-3
j_call: TRBJ1-2
d_call: TRBD1
clone_size: NA
cdr3_aa: CASQLTTGGGYTF
cdr3_nt: TGTGCCAGTCAACTAACGACAGGGGGTGGCTACACCTTC

v_call: TRBV3-1/TRBV3-2
j_call: TRBJ2-7
d_call: NA
clone_size: NA
cdr3_aa: CASSAGALPSYEQYF
cdr3_nt: TGTGCCAGCAGCGCAGGGGCCTTACCTTCCTACGAGCAGTACTTC

v_call: TRBV6-6
j_call: TRBJ2-7
d_call: TRBD2
clone_size: NA
cdr3_aa: CASRIAGTTSYEQYF
cdr3_nt: TGTGCCAGCAGGATAGCCGGGACTACCTCCTACGAGCAGTACTTC

v_call: TRBV6-5
j_call: TRBJ1-2
d_call: NA
clone_size: NA
cdr3_aa: CATGVSPLDLRGYTF
cdr3_nt: TGTGCTACTGGTGTATCTCCCCTAGATTTGCGTGGCTACACCTTC

v_call: TRBV5-6
j_call: TRBJ1-1
d_call: NA
clone_size: NA
cdr3_aa: CASSRVSEAFF
cdr3_nt: TGTGCCAGCAGCCGAGTCTCCGAAGCTTTCTTT